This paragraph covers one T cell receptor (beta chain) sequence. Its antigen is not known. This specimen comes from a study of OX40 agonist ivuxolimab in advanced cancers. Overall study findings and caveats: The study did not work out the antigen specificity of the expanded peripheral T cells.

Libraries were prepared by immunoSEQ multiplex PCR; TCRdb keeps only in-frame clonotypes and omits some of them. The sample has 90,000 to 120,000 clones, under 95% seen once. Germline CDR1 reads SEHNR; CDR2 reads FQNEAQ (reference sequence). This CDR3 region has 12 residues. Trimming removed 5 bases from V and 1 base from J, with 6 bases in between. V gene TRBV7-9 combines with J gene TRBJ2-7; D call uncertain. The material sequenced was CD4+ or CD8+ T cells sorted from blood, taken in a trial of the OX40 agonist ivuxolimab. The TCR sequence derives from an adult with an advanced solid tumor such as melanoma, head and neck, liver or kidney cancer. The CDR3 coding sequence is TGTGCCAGCAGCCAGACGTCCTACGAGCAGTACTTC. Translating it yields CASSQTSYEQYF. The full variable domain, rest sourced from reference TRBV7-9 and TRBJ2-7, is DTGVSQNPRHKITKRGQNVTFRCDPISEHNRLYWYRQTLGQGPEFLTYFQNEAQLEKSRLLSDRFSAERPKGSFSTLEIQRTEQGDSAMYLCASSQTSYEQYFGPGTRLTVT.